This T cell receptor beta chain is drawn from a study of cytomegalovirus exposure and HLA in healthy donors. Points from the study as a whole: Confirmation was obtained in vitro that a few CMV-associated chains are specific for CMV antigens.

Points on this clone: Its target is not known.

After removal of 3 bases from V and 2 bases from J, the junction contained 3 bases not matched to a gene. Germline V lookup: CDR1 SGDLS, CDR2 YYNGEE. This CDR3 comprises 14 residues. Donors counted as nominally healthy when sampled, yet unrecorded immune exposures were likely. 60 Vbeta and 13 Jbeta primers were used in PCR. The method was immunoSEQ multiplex PCR; TCRdb's version includes in-frame clones alone and lacks a portion of them. The repertoire includes around 110,000 clones, 70% of them detected once, and approximately 8.6% sits in the top ten. This receptor was obtained from a man under 40 in good health and CMV-seropositive. Sequenced sample: PBMCs. This sequence joins TRBV9 and TRBJ2-7; 9 nucleotides line up with TRBD1. CDR3 loop: CASSAGQGPYEQYF. The CDR3 DNA reads TGTGCCAGCAGCGCCGGACAGGGGCCCTACGAGCAGTACTTC. Based on the CDR3 plus reference TRBV9 and TRBJ2-7, the full variable domain is DSGVTQTPKHLITATGQRVTLRCSPRSGDLSVYWYQQSLDQGLQFLIQYYNGEERAKGNILERFSAQQFPDLHSELNLSSLELGDSALYFCASSAGQGPYEQYFGPGTRLTVT.